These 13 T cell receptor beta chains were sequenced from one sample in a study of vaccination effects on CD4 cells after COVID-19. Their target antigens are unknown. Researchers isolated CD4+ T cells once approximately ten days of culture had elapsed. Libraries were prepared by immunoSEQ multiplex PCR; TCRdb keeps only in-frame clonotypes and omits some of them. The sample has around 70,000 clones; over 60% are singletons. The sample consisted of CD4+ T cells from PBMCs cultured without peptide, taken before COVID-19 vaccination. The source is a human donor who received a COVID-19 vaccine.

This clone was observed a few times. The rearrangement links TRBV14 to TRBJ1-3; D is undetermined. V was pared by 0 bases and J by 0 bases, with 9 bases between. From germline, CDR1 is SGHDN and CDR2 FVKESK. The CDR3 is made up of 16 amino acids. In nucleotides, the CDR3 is TGTGCCAGCAGCCAAGAGAGACTCTACTCTGGAAACACCATATATTTT. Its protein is CASSQERLYSGNTIYF.

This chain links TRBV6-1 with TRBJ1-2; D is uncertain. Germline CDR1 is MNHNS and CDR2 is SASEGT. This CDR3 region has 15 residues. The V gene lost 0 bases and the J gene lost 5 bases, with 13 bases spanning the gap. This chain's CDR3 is CASSEAKAGSYGYTF. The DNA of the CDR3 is TGTGCCAGCAGTGAAGCAAAGGCGGGGAGTTATGGCTACACCTTC.

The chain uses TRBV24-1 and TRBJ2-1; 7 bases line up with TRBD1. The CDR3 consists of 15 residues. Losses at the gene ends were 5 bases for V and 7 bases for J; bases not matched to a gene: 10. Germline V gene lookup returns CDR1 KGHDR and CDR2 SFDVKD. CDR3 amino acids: CATSGPGTDENEQFF. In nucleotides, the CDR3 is TGTGCCACCAGTGGTCCGGGGACAGACGAGAATGAGCAGTTCTTC.

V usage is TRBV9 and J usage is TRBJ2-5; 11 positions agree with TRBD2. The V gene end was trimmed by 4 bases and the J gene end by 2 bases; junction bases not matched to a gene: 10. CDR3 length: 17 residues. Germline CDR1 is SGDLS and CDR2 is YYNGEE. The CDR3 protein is CASSTRPSGGPQETQYF. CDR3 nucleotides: TGTGCCAGCAGCACCCGTCCTAGCGGGGGGCCACAAGAGACCCAGTACTTC.

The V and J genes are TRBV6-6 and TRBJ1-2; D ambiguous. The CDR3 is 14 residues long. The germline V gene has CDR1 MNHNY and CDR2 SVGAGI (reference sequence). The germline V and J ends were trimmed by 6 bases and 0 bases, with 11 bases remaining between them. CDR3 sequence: CASRAGATNYGYTF. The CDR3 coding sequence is TGTGCCAGCAGGGCGGGAGCCACTAACTATGGCTACACCTTC.

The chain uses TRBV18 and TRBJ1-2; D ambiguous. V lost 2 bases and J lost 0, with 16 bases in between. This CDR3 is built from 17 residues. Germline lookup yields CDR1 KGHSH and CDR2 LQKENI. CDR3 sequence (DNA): TGTGCCAGCTCACCATCCACATCTAGCCTATCTAACTATGGCTACACCTTC. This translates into CASSPSTSSLSNYGYTF. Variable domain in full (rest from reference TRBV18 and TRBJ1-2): NAGVMQNPRHLVRRRGQEARLRCSPMKGHSHVYWYRQLPEEGLKFMVYLQKENIIDESGMPKERFSAEFPKEGPSILRIQQVVRGDSAAYFCASSPSTSSLSNYGYTFGSGTRLTVV.

In DNA form, the CDR3 reads TGTGCCAGCAGCCCCAGAGGGAGCACAGATACGCAGTATTTT. Protein: CASSPRGSTDTQYF. The chain uses TRBV7-8 and TRBJ2-3; D might be TRBD2 (5 bases). There are 14 residues in the CDR3. V lost 5 bases and J lost 0, with 9 bases in between. Per the germline V gene, CDR1 is SGHVS and CDR2 is FQNEAQ.

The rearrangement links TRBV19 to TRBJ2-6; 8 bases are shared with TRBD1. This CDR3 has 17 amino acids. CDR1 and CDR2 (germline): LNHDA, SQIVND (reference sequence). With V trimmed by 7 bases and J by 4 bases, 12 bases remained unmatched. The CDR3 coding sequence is TGTGCCAGTAACCCCATTCAGGGGGCTAAAGGGGCCAACGTCCTGACTTTC. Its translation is CASNPIQGAKGANVLTF.

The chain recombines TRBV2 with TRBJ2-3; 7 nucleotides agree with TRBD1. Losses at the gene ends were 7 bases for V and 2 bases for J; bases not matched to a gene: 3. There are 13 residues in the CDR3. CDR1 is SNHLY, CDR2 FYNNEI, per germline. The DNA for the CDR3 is TGTGCCAGCACAGGACAGGACACAGATACGCAGTATTTT. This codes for CASTGQDTDTQYF.

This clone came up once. The CDR3 DNA sequence: TGTGCCTGGAGTGTGCTGGGGGTGAGAGAGACCCAGTACTTC. It is translated as CAWSVLGVRETQYF. J is TRBJ2-5 and V is TRBV30, with D perhaps being TRBD1 or TRBD2 (5 bases each). Looked up from germline, CDR1 is GTSNPN and CDR2 is SVGIG (reference sequence). V lost 0 bases and J 4 bases, leaving 12 bases between the germline ends. The CDR3 runs 14 residues.

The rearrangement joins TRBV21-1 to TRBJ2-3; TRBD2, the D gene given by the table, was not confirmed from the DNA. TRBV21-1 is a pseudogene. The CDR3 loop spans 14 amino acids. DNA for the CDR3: TGTGCCAGCAGCAAACTAAGTTGCACAGATACGCAGTATTTT. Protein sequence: CASSKLSCTDTQYF.

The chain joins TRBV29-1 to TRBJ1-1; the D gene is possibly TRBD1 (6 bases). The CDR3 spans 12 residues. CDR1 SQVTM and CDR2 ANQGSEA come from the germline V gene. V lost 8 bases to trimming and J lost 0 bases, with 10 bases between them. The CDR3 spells CSIGDMNTEAFF. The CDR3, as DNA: TGCAGCATAGGGGACATGAACACTGAAGCTTTCTTT.

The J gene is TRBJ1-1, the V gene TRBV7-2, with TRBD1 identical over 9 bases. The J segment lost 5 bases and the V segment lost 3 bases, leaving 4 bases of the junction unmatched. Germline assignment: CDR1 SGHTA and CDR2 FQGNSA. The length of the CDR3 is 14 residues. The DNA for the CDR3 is TGTGCCAGCAGCTTCGGACAGGGGAGGACTGAAGCTTTCTTT. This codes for CASSFGQGRTEAFF. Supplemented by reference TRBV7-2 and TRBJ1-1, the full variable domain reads GAGVSQSPSNKVTEKGKDVELRCDPISGHTALYWYRQSLGQGLEFLIYFQGNSAPDKSGLPSDRFSAERTGGSVSTLTIQRTQQEDSAVYLCASSFGQGRTEAFFGQGTRLTVV.